The 24 T cell receptor beta chains in this list originate from one sample, sequenced in a study of T cell responses to AZD1222 COVID-19 vaccine. The table came from immunoSEQ multiplex PCR; TCRdb's copy has only in-frame clones and leaves some out. The table shows around 130,000 clones, with approximately 86% occurring only once. The specimen comprised peripheral blood, sampled on day 0 of AZD1222 vaccination. These TCRs come from an adult in good health.

The chain joins TRBV27 to TRBJ1-6; D uncertain. The germline V gene has CDR1 MNHEY and CDR2 SMNVEV (reference sequence). CDR3 length: 15 residues. The V and J ends lost 0 bases and 0 bases respectively, with 3 bases between them. CDR3 sequence reads: CASSLSGSYNSPLHF. In DNA form, the CDR3 reads TGTGCCAGCAGTTTATCTGGCTCCTATAATTCACCCCTCCACTTT.

The V gene is TRBV2, the J gene TRBJ1-5, with 9 bases fitting TRBD1. Losses at the gene ends were 7 bases for V and 1 base for J; bases not matched to a gene: 5. Germline V CDR1 and CDR2: SNHLY, FYNNEI. This CDR3 has 15 residues. CDR3 region: CASTRTGVSNQPQHF. The CDR3 region has the DNA TGTGCCAGCACCAGGACAGGGGTAAGCAATCAGCCCCAGCATTTT.

The chain combines TRBV6-5 with TRBJ1-2, with a tentative D call TRBD1 (5 bases). CDR3 length: 14 amino acids. The V end lost 6 bases, the J end lost 10 bases, and 21 bases lay between the germline ends. Germline CDR1 and CDR2: MNHEY and SVGAGI. DNA of the CDR3: TGTGCCAGCAGACTACTACAGGAGTCCATTGACTACACCTTC. The encoded protein is CASRLLQESIDYTF.

The chain is built from TRBV19 and TRBJ2-3, with 7 bases aligning to TRBD2. With 6 bases clipped from V and 5 bases from J, the junction kept 8 bases outside the gene matches. CDR1 LNHDA and CDR2 SQIVND come from the germline V gene (reference sequence). CDR3 length equals 14 residues. CDR3 sequence: CASRTGGRIDTQYF. The CDR3 DNA sequence: TGTGCCAGTAGGACCGGGGGGAGAATAGATACGCAGTATTTT.

This chain joins TRBV9 and TRBJ2-1; 8 bases agree with TRBD2. This CDR3 is built from 15 residues. Trimming removed 1 base from V and 4 bases from J; junction bases left unmatched: 4. Germline lookup yields CDR1 SGDLS and CDR2 YYNGEE. The CDR3 loop is CASSVSGRGYNEQFF. CDR3 nucleotides: TGTGCCAGCAGCGTAAGCGGGAGAGGGTACAATGAGCAGTTCTTC.

The rearrangement uses TRBV6-5 and TRBJ2-7; D perhaps matches TRBD2 (6 bases). CDR1 and CDR2 (germline): MNHEY, SVGAGI. The CDR3 contains 15 residues. V lost 2 bases, J lost 0 bases, and 11 bases lay in between. This CDR3 reads CASSYGLATSYEQYF. The CDR3 DNA is TGTGCCAGCAGTTACGGCCTAGCGACCTCCTACGAGCAGTACTTC.

The chain has TRBV28 and TRBJ1-5; the D gene is possibly TRBD1 (6 bases). V was clipped by 5 bases and J by 3 bases, with 17 bases between them. This CDR3 region has 16 residues. The germline CDR1 and CDR2 sequences are MDHEN and SYDVKM. CDR3 coding DNA: TGTGCCAGCAGTATACGGGGGCGCGACGACAATCAGCCCCAGCATTTT. Its translation: CASSIRGRDDNQPQHF.

The rearrangement uses TRBV2 and TRBJ1-2; D gene uncertain. CDR1 is SNHLY, CDR2 FYNNEI, per germline. V lost 10 bases to trimming and J lost 7 bases, with 10 bases between them. CDR3 length: 10 amino acids. DNA of the CDR3: TGTGCCATAAATTCCGGTGGCTACACCTTC. Amino acid sequence: CAINSGGYTF.

This chain uses TRBV5-4 with TRBJ2-6; tentative D call: TRBD1 (6 bases). The CDR3 runs 15 residues. Germline lookup yields CDR1 SGHNT and CDR2 YYREEE (reference sequence). Trimming took 5 bases from V and 4 from J, leaving 13 bases between them. CDR3 residues: CASRSQGSGANVLTF. The CDR3 nucleotides are TGTGCCAGCAGGTCACAGGGCTCCGGGGCCAACGTCCTGACTTTC.

The V call is TRBV27, the J call TRBJ2-4, with TRBD2 matching 11 bases. The J segment lost 6 bases and the V segment lost 4 bases, leaving 14 bases of the junction unmatched. The CDR3 sequence is 18 residues long. Germline values: CDR1 MNHEY, CDR2 SMNVEV (reference sequence). For the CDR3, the DNA is TGTGCCAGCAGTTCGGCGGGGGTACTAGCGGGAGTGGGAAACATTCAGTACTTC. Protein: CASSSAGVLAGVGNIQYF.

The chain carries TRBV27 and TRBJ2-1; 12 nucleotides line up with TRBD2. Germline V CDR1 and CDR2: MNHEY, SMNVEV (reference sequence). This CDR3 is 17 amino acids long. V lost 7 bases, J lost 7 bases, and 14 bases stayed unmatched. CDR3 sequence reads: CASTLDKTSGSSNEQFF. CDR3 DNA: TGTGCCAGCACCCTTGACAAGACTAGCGGGAGCTCGAATGAGCAGTTCTTC.

The V gene is TRBV6-2 or TRBV6-3, the J gene TRBJ1-5; 8 bases match TRBD1. This CDR3 is built from 14 residues. V gave up 5 bases and J gave up 7 bases; unmatched junction bases: 7. Germline loops: CDR1 MNHEY, CDR2 SVGEGT. The CDR3 is CASSPSTGAQPQHF. The CDR3 DNA reads as TGTGCCAGCAGTCCCTCGACAGGGGCACAGCCCCAGCATTTT.

The chain is built from TRBV20-1 and TRBJ2-5; no reliable D call. The germline CDR1 and CDR2 sequences are DFQATT and SNEGSKA (reference sequence). The CDR3 runs to 11 residues. V was cut by 5 bases and J by 1 base, with 5 bases left in between. DNA for the CDR3: TGCAGTGCTTCATTCCAAGAGACCCAGTACTTC. Its translation: CSASFQETQYF.

V usage is TRBV4-2 and J usage is TRBJ2-1, with D possibly called TRBD1 or TRBD2 (5 bases each). This CDR3 is built from 14 residues. The germline V gene encodes CDR1 LGHNA and CDR2 YNFKEQ. V was trimmed by 0 bases and J by 8 bases, leaving 11 bases between them. The CDR3 DNA reads TGTGCCAGCAGCCAAGAGGGAAGGGACCATGAGCAGTTCTTC. This codes for CASSQEGRDHEQFF.

This clone has a single count. The gene calls are TRBV19 and TRBJ2-1; 9 bases agree with TRBD2. Trimming removed 3 bases from V and 9 bases from J; junction bases left unmatched: 9. Germline loops: CDR1 LNHDA, CDR2 SQIVND (reference sequence). This CDR3 region has 15 residues. CDR3 nucleotide sequence: TGTGCCAGTAGTATTTGGGCGGGAGGGCGTGCTGAGCAGTTCTTC. Amino acid sequence: CASSIWAGGRAEQFF.

The chain carries TRBV7-2 and TRBJ1-2, with D possibly matching TRBD1 (5 bases). V lost 4 bases and J 2 bases, leaving 23 bases between the germline ends. Germline values: CDR1 SGHTA, CDR2 FQGNSA. This CDR3 has 18 residues. The CDR3 DNA reads as TGTGCCAGCAGCTATCTAGGAACTAGGGGTTTCGCCAACTATGGCTACACCTTC. It is translated as CASSYLGTRGFANYGYTF.

The chain links TRBV7-9 to TRBJ2-7; 9 positions match TRBD1. The V and J ends lost 6 bases and 7 bases, in that order; junction bases with no gene match: 13. The germline V gene has CDR1 SEHNR and CDR2 FQNEAQ (reference sequence). This CDR3 contains 15 residues. The CDR3 sequence is CASSPIPMTGGEQYF. The CDR3 DNA sequence: TGTGCCAGCAGTCCTATTCCCATGACAGGGGGAGAGCAGTACTTC.

The J gene is TRBJ2-1, the V gene TRBV4-2, with 9 bases matching TRBD2. V lost 2 bases and J lost 3; bases outside the gene matches: 5. The CDR3 has 16 residues. Germline-derived CDR1 and CDR2 are LGHNA and YNFKEQ. CDR3 loop: CASSQYETSGYNEQFF. CDR3 sequence (DNA): TGTGCCAGCAGCCAATATGAGACTAGCGGCTACAATGAGCAGTTCTTC.

The chain uses TRBV2 and TRBJ1-3; D not resolved. The CDR3 covers 13 residues. Germline CDR1 is SNHLY and CDR2 is FYNNEI. V was cut by 7 bases and J by 8 bases, with 15 bases left in between. CDR3 sequence reads: CASKVGATDTIYF. The DNA for the CDR3 is TGTGCCAGCAAGGTGGGCGCGACGGACACCATATATTTT.

The chain combines TRBV5-1 with TRBJ1-6; D ambiguous. CDR3 length equals 14 residues. The germline CDR1 and CDR2 sequences are SGHRS and YFSETQ. V lost 4 bases, J lost 9 bases, and 14 bases lay in between. The CDR3 reads CASSADGDSSPLHF. Here the CDR3 DNA reads TGCGCCAGCAGCGCCGACGGCGATAGTTCACCCCTCCACTTT.

The rearrangement joins TRBV5-6 to TRBJ1-1, with 8 bases lining up with TRBD1. CDR1 is SGHDT, CDR2 YYEEEE, per germline. Losses at the gene ends were 7 bases for V and 6 bases for J; bases not matched to a gene: 11. The CDR3 spans 14 residues. The CDR3, as DNA: TGTGCCAGCGAACGACAGGGGATGGGGGCTGAAGCTTTCTTT. Its protein is CASERQGMGAEAFF.

J is TRBJ2-5 and V is TRBV18; TRBD2 aligns across 7 bases. J was trimmed by 2 bases and V by 6 bases; bases with no gene match: 6. The CDR3 contains 14 residues. Germline V gives CDR1 KGHSH, CDR2 LQKENI. The chain's CDR3 is CASSLGLDQETQYF. DNA for the CDR3: TGTGCCAGCTCCCTCGGACTAGATCAAGAGACCCAGTACTTC.

The chain has TRBV3-1 (or the pseudogene TRBV3-2) and TRBJ1-5, with 7 bases that match TRBD1. The length of the CDR3 is 15 residues. V was clipped by 1 base and J by 6 bases; unmatched bases: 6. The germline gives CDR1 LGHDT, CDR2 YNNKEL (reference sequence). CDR3 sequence (DNA): TGTGCCAGCAGCCAAGTTCCAGGGGGGGGTCAGCCCCAGCATTTT. Its protein is CASSQVPGGGQPQHF.

V and J are TRBV28 and TRBJ2-7; tentative D call: TRBD1 (7 bases). V was cut by 7 bases and J by 4 bases, with 17 bases left in between. There are 14 residues in the CDR3. In germline, CDR1 is MDHEN, CDR2 SYDVKM. CDR3 coding DNA: TGTGCCAGCATTGGAGGGGGCGCGGTTTACGAGCAGTACTTC. Protein sequence: CASIGGGAVYEQYF.